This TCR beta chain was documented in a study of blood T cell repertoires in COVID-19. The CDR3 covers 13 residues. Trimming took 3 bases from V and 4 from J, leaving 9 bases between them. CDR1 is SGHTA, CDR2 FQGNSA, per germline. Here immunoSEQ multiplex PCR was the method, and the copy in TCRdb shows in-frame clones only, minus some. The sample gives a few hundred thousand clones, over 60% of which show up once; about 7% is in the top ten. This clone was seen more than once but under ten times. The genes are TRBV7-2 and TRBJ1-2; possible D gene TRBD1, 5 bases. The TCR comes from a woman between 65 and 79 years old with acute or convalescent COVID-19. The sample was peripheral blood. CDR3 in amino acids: CASSFPGGYGYTF. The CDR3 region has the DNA TGTGCCAGCAGCTTCCCCGGGGGCTATGGCTACACCTTC.